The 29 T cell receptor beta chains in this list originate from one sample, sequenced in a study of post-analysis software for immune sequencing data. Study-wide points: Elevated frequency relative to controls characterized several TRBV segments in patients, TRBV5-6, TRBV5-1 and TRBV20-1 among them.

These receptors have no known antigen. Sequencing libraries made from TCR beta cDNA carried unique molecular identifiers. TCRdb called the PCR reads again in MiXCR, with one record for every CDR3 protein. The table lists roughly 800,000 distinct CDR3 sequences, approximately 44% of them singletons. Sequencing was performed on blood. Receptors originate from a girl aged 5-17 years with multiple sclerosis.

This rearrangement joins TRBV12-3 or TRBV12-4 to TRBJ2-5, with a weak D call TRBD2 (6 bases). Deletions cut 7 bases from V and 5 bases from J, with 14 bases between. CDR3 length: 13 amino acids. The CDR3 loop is CASTIVGRETQYF. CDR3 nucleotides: TGTGCCAGCACTATCGTTGGGAGGGAGACCCAGTACTTC.

For the CDR3, the DNA is TGTGCCAGCAGTATTTCGCCGGGACTAAACAATGAGCAGTTCTTC. Translation: CASSISPGLNNEQFF. This chain connects TRBV5-6 to TRBJ2-1, with 7 bases fitting TRBD2. The CDR3 runs to 15 residues. Per the germline V gene, CDR1 is SGHDT and CDR2 is YYEEEE. After removal of 5 bases from V and 5 bases from J, the junction contained 10 bases not matched to a gene.

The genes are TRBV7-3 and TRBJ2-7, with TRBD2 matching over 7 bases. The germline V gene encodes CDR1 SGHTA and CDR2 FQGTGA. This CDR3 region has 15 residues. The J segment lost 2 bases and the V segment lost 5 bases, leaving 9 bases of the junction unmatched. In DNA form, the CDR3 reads TGTGCCAGCAGCGAGGCTAGCGGAGCCCCCTACGAGCAGTACTTC. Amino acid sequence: CASSEASGAPYEQYF.

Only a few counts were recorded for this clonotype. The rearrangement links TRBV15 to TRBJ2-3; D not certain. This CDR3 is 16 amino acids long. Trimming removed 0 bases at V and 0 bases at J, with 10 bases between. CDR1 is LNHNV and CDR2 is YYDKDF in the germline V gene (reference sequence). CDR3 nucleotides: TGTGCCACCAGCAGAGAGGGCGACAAAAGCACAGATACGCAGTATTTT. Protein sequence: CATSREGDKSTDTQYF.

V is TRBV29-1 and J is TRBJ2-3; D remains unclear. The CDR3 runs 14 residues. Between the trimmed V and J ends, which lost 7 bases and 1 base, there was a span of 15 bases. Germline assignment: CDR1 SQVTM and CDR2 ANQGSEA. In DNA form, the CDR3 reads TGCAGCGGGGGAAGACTCGCGGGCACAGATACGCAGTATTTT. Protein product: CSGGRLAGTDTQYF.

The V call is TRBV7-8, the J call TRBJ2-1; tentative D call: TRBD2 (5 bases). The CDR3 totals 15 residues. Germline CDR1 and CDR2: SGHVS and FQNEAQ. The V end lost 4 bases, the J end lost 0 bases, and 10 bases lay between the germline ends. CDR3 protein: CASSSGSASYNEQFF. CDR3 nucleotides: TGTGCCAGCAGCTCGGGGAGCGCCTCCTACAATGAGCAGTTCTTC.

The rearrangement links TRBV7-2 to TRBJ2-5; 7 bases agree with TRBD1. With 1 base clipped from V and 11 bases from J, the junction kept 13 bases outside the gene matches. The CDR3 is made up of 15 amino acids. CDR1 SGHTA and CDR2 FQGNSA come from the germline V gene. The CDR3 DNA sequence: TGTGCCAGCAGCTTAGGGACAGGAGATTACAATGAGCAGTACTTC. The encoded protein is CASSLGTGDYNEQYF.

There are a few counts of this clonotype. CDR3 DNA sequence: TGTGCCACCAGTGATTCGGGGCAGGGCTCCTACAATGAGCAGTTCTTC. Its protein product is CATSDSGQGSYNEQFF. The V gene is TRBV24-1, the J gene TRBJ2-1, with D tentatively TRBD1 or TRBD2 (5 bases each). V lost 2 bases, J lost 0 bases, and 10 bases lay in between. This CDR3 is 16 amino acids long. Germline assignment: CDR1 KGHDR and CDR2 SFDVKD.

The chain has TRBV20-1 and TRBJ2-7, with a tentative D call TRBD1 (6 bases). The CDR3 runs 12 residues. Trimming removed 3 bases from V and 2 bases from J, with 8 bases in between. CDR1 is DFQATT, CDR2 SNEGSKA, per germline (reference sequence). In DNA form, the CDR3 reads TGCAGTGCTAGTACAGGGCCCTACGAGCAGTACTTC. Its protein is CSASTGPYEQYF.

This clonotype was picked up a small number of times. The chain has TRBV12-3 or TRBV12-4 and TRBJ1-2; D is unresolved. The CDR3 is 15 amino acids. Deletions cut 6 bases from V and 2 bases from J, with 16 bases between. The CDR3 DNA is TGTGCCAGCAGCAAGGAGAGCCAGGAGAACTATGGCTACACCTTC. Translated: CASSKESQENYGYTF.

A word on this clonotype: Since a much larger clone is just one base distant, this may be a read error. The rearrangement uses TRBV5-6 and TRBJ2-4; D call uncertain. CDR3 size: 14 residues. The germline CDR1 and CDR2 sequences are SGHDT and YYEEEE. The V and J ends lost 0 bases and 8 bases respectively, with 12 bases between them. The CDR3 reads CASSLASGRDIQYF. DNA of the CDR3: TGTGCCAGCAGCTTGGCATCGGGTAGGGACATTCAGTACTTC.

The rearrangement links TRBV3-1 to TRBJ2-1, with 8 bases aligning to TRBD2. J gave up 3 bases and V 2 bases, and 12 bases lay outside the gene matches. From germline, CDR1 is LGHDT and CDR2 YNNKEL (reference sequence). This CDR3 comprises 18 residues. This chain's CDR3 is CASSQSNGLAGYYNEQFF. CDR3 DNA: TGTGCCAGCAGCCAAAGTAACGGGCTAGCGGGCTACTACAATGAGCAGTTCTTC.

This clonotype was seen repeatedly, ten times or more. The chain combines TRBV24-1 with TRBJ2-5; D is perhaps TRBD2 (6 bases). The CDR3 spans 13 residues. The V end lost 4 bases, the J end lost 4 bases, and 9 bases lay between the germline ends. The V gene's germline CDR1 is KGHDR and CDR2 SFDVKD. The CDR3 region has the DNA TGTGCCACCAGTGAAGAGGGAGGAGAGACCCAGTACTTC. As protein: CATSEEGGETQYF.

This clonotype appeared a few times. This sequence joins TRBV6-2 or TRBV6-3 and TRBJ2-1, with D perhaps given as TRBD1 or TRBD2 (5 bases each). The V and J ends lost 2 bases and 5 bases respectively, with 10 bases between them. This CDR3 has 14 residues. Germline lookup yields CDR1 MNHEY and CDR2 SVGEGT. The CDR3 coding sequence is TGTGCCAGCAGTTACGTAGAGGGGAACAATGAGCAGTTCTTC. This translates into CASSYVEGNNEQFF.

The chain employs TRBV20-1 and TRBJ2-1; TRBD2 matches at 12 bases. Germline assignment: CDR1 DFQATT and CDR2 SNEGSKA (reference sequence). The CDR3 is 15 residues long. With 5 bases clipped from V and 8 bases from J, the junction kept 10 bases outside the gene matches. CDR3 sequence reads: CSALPSSGRDDEQFF. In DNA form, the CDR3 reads TGCAGTGCTCTCCCTTCTAGCGGGAGGGATGATGAGCAGTTCTTC.

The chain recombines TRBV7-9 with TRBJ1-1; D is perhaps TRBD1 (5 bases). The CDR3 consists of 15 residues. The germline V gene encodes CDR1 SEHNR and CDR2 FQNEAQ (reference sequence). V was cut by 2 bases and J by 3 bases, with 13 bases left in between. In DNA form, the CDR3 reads TGTGCCAGCAGCTTACCCGGGACGTCAGACACTGAAGCTTTCTTT. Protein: CASSLPGTSDTEAFF. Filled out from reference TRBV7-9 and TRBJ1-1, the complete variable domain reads DTGVSQNPRHKITKRGQNVTFRCDPISEHNRLYWYRQTLGQGPEFLTYFQNEAQLEKSRLLSDRFSAERPKGSFSTLEIQRTEQGDSAMYLCASSLPGTSDTEAFFGQGTRLTVV.

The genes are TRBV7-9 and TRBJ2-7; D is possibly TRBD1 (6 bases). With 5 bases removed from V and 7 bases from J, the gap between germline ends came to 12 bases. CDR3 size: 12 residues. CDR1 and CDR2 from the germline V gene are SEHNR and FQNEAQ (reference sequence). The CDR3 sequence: CASSQGRWEQYF. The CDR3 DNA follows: TGTGCCAGCAGCCAGGGGCGATGGGAGCAGTACTTC.

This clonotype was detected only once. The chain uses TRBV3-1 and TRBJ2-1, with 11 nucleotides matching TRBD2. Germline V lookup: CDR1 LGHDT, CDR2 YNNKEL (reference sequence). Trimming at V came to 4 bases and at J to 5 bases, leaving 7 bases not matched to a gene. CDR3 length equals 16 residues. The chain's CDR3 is CASSRPGLAANNEQFF. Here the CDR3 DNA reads TGTGCCAGCAGCCGACCGGGACTAGCGGCTAACAATGAGCAGTTCTTC.

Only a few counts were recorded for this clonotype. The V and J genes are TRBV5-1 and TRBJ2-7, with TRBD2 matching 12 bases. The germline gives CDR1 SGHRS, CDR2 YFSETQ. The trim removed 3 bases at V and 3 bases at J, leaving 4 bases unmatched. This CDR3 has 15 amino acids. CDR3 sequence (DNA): TGCGCCAGCAGCTCGACTAGCGGGAGTTTCTACGAGCAGTACTTC. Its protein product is CASSSTSGSFYEQYF.

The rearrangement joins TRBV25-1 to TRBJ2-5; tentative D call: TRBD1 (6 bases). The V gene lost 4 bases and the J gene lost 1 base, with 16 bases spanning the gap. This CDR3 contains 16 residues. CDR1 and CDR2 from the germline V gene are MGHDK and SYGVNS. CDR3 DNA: TGTGCCAGCAGTGTTCAGGCAGGGGCATTCCAAGAGACCCAGTACTTC. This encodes CASSVQAGAFQETQYF.

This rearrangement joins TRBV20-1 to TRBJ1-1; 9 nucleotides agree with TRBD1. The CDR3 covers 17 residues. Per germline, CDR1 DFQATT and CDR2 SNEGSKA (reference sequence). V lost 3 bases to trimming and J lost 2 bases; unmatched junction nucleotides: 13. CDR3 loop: CSASGLGTGYSNTEAFF. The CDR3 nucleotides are TGCAGTGCTAGTGGGCTGGGGACAGGGTATTCTAACACTGAAGCTTTCTTT.

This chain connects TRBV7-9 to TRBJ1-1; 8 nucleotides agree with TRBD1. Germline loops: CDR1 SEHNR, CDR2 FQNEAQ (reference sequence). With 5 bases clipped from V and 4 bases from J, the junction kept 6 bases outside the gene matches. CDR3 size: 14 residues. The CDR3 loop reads CASSQGAKSTEAFF. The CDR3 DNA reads TGTGCCAGCAGCCAGGGGGCTAAGAGCACTGAAGCTTTCTTT.

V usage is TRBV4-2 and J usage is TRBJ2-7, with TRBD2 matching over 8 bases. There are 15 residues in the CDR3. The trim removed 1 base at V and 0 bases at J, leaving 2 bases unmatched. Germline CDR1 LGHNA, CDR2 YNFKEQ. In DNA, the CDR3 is TGTGCCAGCAGCCAAGCCAGCGGGGGCTCCTACGAGCAGTACTTC. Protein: CASSQASGGSYEQYF.

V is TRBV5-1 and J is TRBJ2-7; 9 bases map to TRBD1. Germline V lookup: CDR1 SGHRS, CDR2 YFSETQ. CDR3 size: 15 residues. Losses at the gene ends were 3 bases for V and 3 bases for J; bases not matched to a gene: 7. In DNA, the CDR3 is TGCGCCAGCAGCTGGAGGACAGGGGTGAACTACGAGCAGTACTTC. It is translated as CASSWRTGVNYEQYF.

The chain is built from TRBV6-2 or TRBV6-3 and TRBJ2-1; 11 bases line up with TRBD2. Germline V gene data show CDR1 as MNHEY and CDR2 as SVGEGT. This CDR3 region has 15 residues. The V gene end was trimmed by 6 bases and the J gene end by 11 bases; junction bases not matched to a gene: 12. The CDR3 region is CASSPTGLAGVQQFF. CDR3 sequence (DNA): TGTGCCAGCAGCCCAACCGGACTAGCGGGTGTCCAGCAGTTCTTC.

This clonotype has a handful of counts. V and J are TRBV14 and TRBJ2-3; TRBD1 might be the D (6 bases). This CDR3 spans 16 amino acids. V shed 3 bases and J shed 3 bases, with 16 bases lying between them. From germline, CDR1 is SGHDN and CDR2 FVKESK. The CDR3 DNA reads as TGTGCCAGCAGCCAGTTCGGGACATCCGGGACAGATACGCAGTATTTT. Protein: CASSQFGTSGTDTQYF.

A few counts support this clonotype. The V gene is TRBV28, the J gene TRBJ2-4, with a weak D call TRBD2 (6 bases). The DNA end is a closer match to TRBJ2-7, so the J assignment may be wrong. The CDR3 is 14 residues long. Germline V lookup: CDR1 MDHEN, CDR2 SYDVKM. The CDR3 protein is CASSFAGLLYEQYF. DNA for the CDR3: TGTGCCAGCAGTTTCGCGGGACTTCTATACGAGCAGTACTTC.

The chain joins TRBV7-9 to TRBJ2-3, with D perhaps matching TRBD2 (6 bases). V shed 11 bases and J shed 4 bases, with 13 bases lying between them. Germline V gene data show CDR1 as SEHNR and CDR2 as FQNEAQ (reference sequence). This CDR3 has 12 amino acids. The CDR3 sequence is CASGGFADTQYF. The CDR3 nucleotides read TGTGCCTCCGGGGGTTTCGCAGATACGCAGTATTTT.

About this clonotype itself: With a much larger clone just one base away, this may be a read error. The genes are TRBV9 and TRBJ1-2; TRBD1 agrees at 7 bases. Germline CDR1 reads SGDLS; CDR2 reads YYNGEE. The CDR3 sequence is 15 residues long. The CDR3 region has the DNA TGTGCCAGCAGCCCTTCCGGGACAGCTAACCATGGCTACACCTTC. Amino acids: CASSPSGTANHGYTF.